A selection of T cell receptor beta chains follows, all from one sample in a study of blood T cell repertoires in COVID-19. The method was immunoSEQ multiplex PCR; TCRdb's version includes in-frame clones alone and lacks a portion of them. The profile shows roughly 460,000 clones, about 90% of them singletons. Input material: peripheral blood. All receptors derive from a man aged 18-30 years with COVID-19, enrolled during active disease. Both conserved end residues are part of each CDR3. Fields, in order: clone size, D gene, J gene, CDR3 length, V gene, CDR3 protein, CDR3 DNA. The D gene is left open where the match is weak. Where a row states a size, it is once, few, many or the class of an expanded clone; other rows omit it.

clone_size: .; d_call: .; j_call: TRBJ2-7; cdr3_length: 16; v_call: TRBV5-4; cdr3_aa: CASSLGGAGLGYEQYF; cdr3_nt: TGTGCCAGCAGCTTGGGGGGAGCAGGTTTAGGCTACGAGCAGTACTTC
clone_size: .; d_call: TRBD1; j_call: TRBJ1-2; cdr3_length: 17; v_call: TRBV18; cdr3_aa: CASSPPVGTGGFYGYTF; cdr3_nt: TGTGCCAGCTCACCACCTGTCGGGACAGGGGGCTTCTATGGCTACACCTTC
clone_size: once; d_call: TRBD1; j_call: TRBJ2-3; cdr3_length: 16; v_call: TRBV11-3; cdr3_aa: CASSHPWTGGTDTQYF; cdr3_nt: TGTGCCAGCAGCCACCCATGGACAGGGGGCACAGATACGCAGTATTTT
clone_size: .; d_call: .; j_call: TRBJ1-4; cdr3_length: 17; v_call: TRBV7-9; cdr3_aa: CASSSTRDFATNEKLFF; cdr3_nt: TGTGCCAGCAGCTCTACCCGGGACTTTGCAACTAATGAAAAACTGTTTTTT
clone_size: .; d_call: .; j_call: TRBJ1-2; cdr3_length: 14; v_call: TRBV2; cdr3_aa: CASSDRGGNYGYTF; cdr3_nt: TGTGCCAGCAGTGACAGGGGAGGGAACTATGGCTACACCTTC
clone_size: .; d_call: .; j_call: TRBJ1-6; cdr3_length: 16; v_call: TRBV19; cdr3_aa: CASSIGTIGENSPLHF; cdr3_nt: TGTGCCAGTAGTATAGGGACTATTGGAGAGAACTCACCCCTCCACTTT
clone_size: once; d_call: .; j_call: TRBJ2-4; cdr3_length: 14; v_call: TRBV25-1; cdr3_aa: CASSDGLAKNIQYF; cdr3_nt: TGTGCCAGCAGTGACGGACTAGCCAAAAACATTCAGTACTTC
clone_size: .; d_call: TRBD2; j_call: TRBJ2-3; cdr3_length: 16; v_call: TRBV2; cdr3_aa: CASKRLAGSTTDTQYF; cdr3_nt: TGTGCCAGCAAGCGGCTAGCGGGATCAACCACAGATACGCAGTATTTT
clone_size: .; d_call: .; j_call: TRBJ1-5; cdr3_length: 16; v_call: TRBV4-1; cdr3_aa: CASSQEGGGSNQPQHF; cdr3_nt: TGCGCCAGCAGCCAAGAAGGGGGGGGGAGCAATCAGCCCCAGCATTTT
clone_size: .; d_call: TRBD1; j_call: TRBJ2-2; cdr3_length: 15; v_call: TRBV2; cdr3_aa: CASRVDRVRTGELFF; cdr3_nt: TGTGCCAGCAGGGTCGACAGGGTTCGAACCGGGGAGCTGTTTTTT
clone_size: .; d_call: .; j_call: TRBJ1-6; cdr3_length: 16; v_call: TRBV3-1/TRBV3-2; cdr3_aa: CASRDSPSGRNSPLHF; cdr3_nt: TGTGCCAGCAGGGACAGCCCTTCGGGTAGGAATTCACCCCTCCACTTT
clone_size: once; d_call: TRBD1; j_call: TRBJ1-5; cdr3_length: 15; v_call: TRBV20-1; cdr3_aa: CSASPGTGSHQPQHF; cdr3_nt: TGCAGTGCCAGTCCCGGGACAGGGTCCCATCAGCCCCAGCATTTT
clone_size: once; d_call: .; j_call: TRBJ1-2; cdr3_length: 13; v_call: TRBV5-1; cdr3_aa: CASSLDRLLGYTF; cdr3_nt: TGCGCCAGCAGCCTCGACAGATTATTAGGCTACACCTTC
clone_size: .; d_call: .; j_call: TRBJ2-5; cdr3_length: 14; v_call: TRBV3-1/TRBV3-2; cdr3_aa: CASSYPLRQETQYF; cdr3_nt: TGTGCCAGCAGCTATCCTCTTCGGCAAGAGACCCAGTACTTC
clone_size: .; d_call: TRBD1; j_call: TRBJ1-4; cdr3_length: 20; v_call: TRBV14; cdr3_aa: CASSQESPGQGRARNEKLFF; cdr3_nt: TGTGCCAGCAGCCAAGAATCCCCGGGACAGGGAAGGGCTCGGAATGAAAAACTGTTTTTT
clone_size: .; d_call: .; j_call: TRBJ1-4; cdr3_length: 14; v_call: TRBV5-4; cdr3_aa: CASSLASGGEKLFF; cdr3_nt: TGTGCCAGCAGCTTGGCCTCGGGTGGTGAAAAACTGTTTTTT
clone_size: .; d_call: TRBD1; j_call: TRBJ2-2; cdr3_length: 15; v_call: TRBV10-2; cdr3_aa: CASRAGTGNTGELFF; cdr3_nt: TGCGCCAGCAGAGCCGGGACAGGGAACACCGGGGAGCTGTTTTTT
clone_size: .; d_call: .; j_call: TRBJ2-2; cdr3_length: 14; v_call: TRBV19; cdr3_aa: CASSNPAGSGELFF; cdr3_nt: TGTGCCAGTAGTAACCCGGCGGGATCCGGCGAGCTGTTTTTT
clone_size: .; d_call: .; j_call: TRBJ1-3; cdr3_length: 13; v_call: TRBV21-1; cdr3_aa: CANATESGNTIYF; cdr3_nt: TGTGCCAACGCGACTGAGTCTGGAAACACCATATATTTT
clone_size: few; d_call: .; j_call: TRBJ1-5; cdr3_length: 13; v_call: TRBV19; cdr3_aa: CASTQGLGQPQHF; cdr3_nt: TGTGCCAGTACCCAGGGATTAGGGCAGCCCCAGCATTTT
clone_size: .; d_call: TRBD1; j_call: TRBJ2-6; cdr3_length: 17; v_call: TRBV24-1; cdr3_aa: CAPRPGQGADGANVLTF; cdr3_nt: TGTGCCCCTCGCCCGGGACAGGGGGCGGATGGGGCCAACGTCCTGACTTTC
clone_size: .; d_call: TRBD1; j_call: TRBJ1-1; cdr3_length: 15; v_call: TRBV9; cdr3_aa: CASSFKEGGITEAFF; cdr3_nt: TGTGCCAGCAGCTTCAAAGAAGGGGGCATCACTGAAGCTTTCTTT
clone_size: .; d_call: TRBD1; j_call: TRBJ2-4; cdr3_length: 21; v_call: TRBV12-5; cdr3_aa: CASGLAPTGTGLWGAKNIQYF; cdr3_nt: TGTGCTAGTGGTTTGGCTCCTACCGGGACAGGGTTGTGGGGGGCCAAAAACATTCAGTACTTC
clone_size: .; d_call: TRBD1; j_call: TRBJ1-1; cdr3_length: 13; v_call: TRBV6-5; cdr3_aa: CASSTRGATEAFF; cdr3_nt: TGTGCCAGCAGCACCAGGGGGGCCACTGAAGCTTTCTTT
clone_size: .; d_call: .; j_call: TRBJ1-6; cdr3_length: 15; v_call: TRBV5-1; cdr3_aa: CASSSEGTYNSPLHF; cdr3_nt: TGCGCCAGCAGCTCGGAGGGGACCTATAATTCACCCCTCCACTTT
clone_size: .; d_call: TRBD1; j_call: TRBJ1-1; cdr3_length: 15; v_call: TRBV5-8; cdr3_aa: CASSLRTGGNTEAFF; cdr3_nt: TGTGCCAGCAGCTTGAGAACAGGGGGCAACACTGAAGCTTTCTTT
clone_size: .; d_call: TRBD2; j_call: TRBJ2-1; cdr3_length: 12; v_call: TRBV6-6; cdr3_aa: CASSSRGGEQFF; cdr3_nt: TGTGCCAGCAGTTCCCGGGGGGGTGAGCAGTTCTTC
clone_size: .; d_call: .; j_call: TRBJ2-2; cdr3_length: 15; v_call: TRBV2; cdr3_aa: CAYSGQGLNTGELFF; cdr3_nt: TGTGCCTACTCTGGGCAGGGGCTGAACACCGGGGAGCTGTTTTTT
clone_size: .; d_call: TRBD2; j_call: TRBJ2-7; cdr3_length: 15; v_call: TRBV7-9; cdr3_aa: CASSRASGGANEQYF; cdr3_nt: TGTGCCAGCAGCAGAGCTAGCGGGGGGGCCAACGAGCAGTACTTC
clone_size: .; d_call: TRBD2; j_call: TRBJ2-1; cdr3_length: 16; v_call: TRBV6-1; cdr3_aa: CASSEISSSGRNEQFF; cdr3_nt: TGTGCCAGCAGTGAAATATCATCTAGCGGGAGGAATGAGCAGTTCTTC
clone_size: .; d_call: TRBD1; j_call: TRBJ1-4; cdr3_length: 15; v_call: TRBV6-1; cdr3_aa: CASSEGGTGTEKLFF; cdr3_nt: TGTGCCAGCAGTGAGGGCGGGACAGGGACTGAAAAACTGTTTTTT
clone_size: .; d_call: .; j_call: TRBJ2-7; cdr3_length: 13; v_call: TRBV7-2; cdr3_aa: CARPPLGGYEQYF; cdr3_nt: TGTGCCAGACCCCCTTTAGGGGGCTACGAGCAGTACTTC
clone_size: .; d_call: .; j_call: TRBJ1-1; cdr3_length: 15; v_call: TRBV5-4; cdr3_aa: CASSLSGLPGTEAFF; cdr3_nt: TGTGCCAGCAGCCTCTCCGGACTTCCTGGGACTGAAGCTTTCTTT
clone_size: few; d_call: .; j_call: TRBJ2-5; cdr3_length: 13; v_call: TRBV12-3/TRBV12-4; cdr3_aa: CASSFGGGETQYF; cdr3_nt: TGTGCCAGCAGTTTCGGTGGGGGGGAGACCCAGTACTTC
clone_size: .; d_call: .; j_call: TRBJ2-3; cdr3_length: 24; v_call: TRBV19; cdr3_aa: CASNVLPNKSNPGSPKLTTDTQYF; cdr3_nt: TGTGCCAGTAATGTCCTCCCGAATAAAAGTAACCCAGGGTCGCCCAAATTAACCACAGATACGCAGTATTTT
clone_size: .; d_call: TRBD1; j_call: TRBJ1-2; cdr3_length: 15; v_call: TRBV27; cdr3_aa: CASSPRQGGLDGYTF; cdr3_nt: TGTGCCAGCAGTCCTCGACAGGGCGGTTTAGATGGCTACACCTTC
clone_size: .; d_call: .; j_call: TRBJ1-2; cdr3_length: 12; v_call: TRBV29-1; cdr3_aa: CSVEVPSLGYTF; cdr3_nt: TGCAGCGTTGAAGTTCCTAGCCTTGGCTACACCTTC
clone_size: .; d_call: .; j_call: TRBJ2-5; cdr3_length: 14; v_call: TRBV5-1; cdr3_aa: CASSSDKSPETQYF; cdr3_nt: TGCGCCAGCAGCTCGGACAAGTCACCGGAGACCCAGTACTTC